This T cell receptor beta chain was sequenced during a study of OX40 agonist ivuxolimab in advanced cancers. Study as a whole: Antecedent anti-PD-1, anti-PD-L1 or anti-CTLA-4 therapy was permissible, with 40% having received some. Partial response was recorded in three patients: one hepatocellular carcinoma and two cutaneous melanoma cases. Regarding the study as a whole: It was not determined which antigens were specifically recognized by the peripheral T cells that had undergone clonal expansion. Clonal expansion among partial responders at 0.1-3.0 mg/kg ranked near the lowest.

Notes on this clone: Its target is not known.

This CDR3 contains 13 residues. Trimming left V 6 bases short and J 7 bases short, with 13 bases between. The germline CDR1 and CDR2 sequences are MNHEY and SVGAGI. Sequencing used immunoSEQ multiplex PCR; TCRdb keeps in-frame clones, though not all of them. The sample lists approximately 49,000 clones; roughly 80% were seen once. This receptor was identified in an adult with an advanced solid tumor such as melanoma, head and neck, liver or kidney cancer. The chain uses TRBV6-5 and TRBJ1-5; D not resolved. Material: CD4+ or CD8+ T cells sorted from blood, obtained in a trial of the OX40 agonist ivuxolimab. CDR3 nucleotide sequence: TGTGCCAGCAGCCCCTCAATGGGCCAGCCCCAGCATTTT. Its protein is CASSPSMGQPQHF.